A single sample is the source of the 21 T cell receptor beta chains below, sequenced in a study of T cell responses to AZD1222 COVID-19 vaccine. TCRdb keeps only in-frame clones here, not all; method: immunoSEQ multiplex PCR. There are over 85,000 clones in the sample; about 90% occur only once, and 2.5% to 3.5% lies in the top ten. The sequences come from peripheral blood, collected on day 0 of AZD1222 vaccination. The receptor source for this set is an adult in good health.

The J gene is TRBJ1-1, the V gene TRBV6-2 or TRBV6-3; 7 bases align to TRBD1. The J segment lost 4 bases and the V segment lost 2 bases, leaving 1 base of the junction unmatched. This CDR3 has 13 amino acids. Germline CDR1 reads MNHEY; CDR2 reads SVGEGT. The CDR3 DNA reads TGTGCCAGCAGTTACCAGGGGGGCACTGAAGCTTTCTTT. Translation: CASSYQGGTEAFF.

This sequence joins TRBV18 and TRBJ1-5; D not resolved. Trimming pared 3 bases from V and 4 bases from J, leaving 10 bases between. Germline CDR1 KGHSH, CDR2 LQKENI. The CDR3 runs 14 residues. The CDR3 DNA is TGTGCCAGCTCACCCACGCAGACTAATCAGCCCCAGCATTTT. It codes for CASSPTQTNQPQHF.

The chain has TRBV28 and TRBJ1-3; maybe TRBD1 (5 bases). V was shortened by 2 bases and J by 2 bases, with 16 bases between the two germline ends. CDR1 and CDR2 (germline): MDHEN, SYDVKM. This CDR3 is built from 17 residues. The chain's CDR3 is CASSLQGSRRTGNTIYF. In DNA, the CDR3 is TGTGCCAGCAGTTTACAGGGTTCTAGGAGGACTGGAAACACCATATATTTT.

This chain links TRBV19 with TRBJ2-1, with D possibly being TRBD1 or TRBD2 (5 bases each). The germline CDR1 and CDR2 sequences are LNHDA and SQIVND (reference sequence). Trimming cost V 9 bases and J 3 bases, with 21 bases left between them. The CDR3 length is 16 residues. CDR3 amino acids: CASRDRGEPRYNEQFF. The CDR3 nucleotides read TGTGCCAGCCGCGATCGAGGGGAGCCCCGCTACAATGAGCAGTTCTTC.

V is TRBV6-4 and J is TRBJ2-1; TRBD2 matches at 14 bases. The length of the CDR3 is 15 residues. From germline, CDR1 is MRHNA and CDR2 SNTAGT. V lost 4 bases and J lost 7; bases outside the gene matches: 3. The chain's CDR3 is CASSAGTSGSNEQFF. The DNA for the CDR3 is TGTGCCAGCAGTGCCGGGACTAGCGGGAGTAATGAGCAGTTCTTC.

This clone was observed a few times. The J gene is TRBJ2-3, the V gene TRBV27; D possibly corresponds to TRBD2 (5 bases). Germline loops: CDR1 MNHEY, CDR2 SMNVEV (reference sequence). The CDR3 is 16 amino acids. The V and J ends lost 4 bases and 0 bases respectively, with 14 bases between them. CDR3 protein: CASSYAGIRSTDTQYF. The CDR3 DNA reads as TGTGCCAGCAGTTACGCGGGCATAAGAAGCACAGATACGCAGTATTTT.

The rearrangement uses TRBV19 and TRBJ1-5; TRBD1 might be the D (5 bases). There are 14 residues in the CDR3. Trimming removed 2 bases from V and 5 bases from J, with 10 bases in between. Germline lookup yields CDR1 LNHDA and CDR2 SQIVND (reference sequence). CDR3 region: CASSIIRADQPQHF. Here the CDR3 DNA reads TGTGCCAGTAGTATAATCAGGGCGGATCAGCCCCAGCATTTT. The full variable domain, in which reference TRBV19 and TRBJ1-5 provide the parts outside the CDR3, is DGGITQSPKYLFRKEGQNVTLSCEQNLNHDAMYWYRQDPGQGLRLIYYSQIVNDFQKGDIAEGYSVSREKKESFPLTVTSAQKNPTAFYLCASSIIRADQPQHFGDGTRLSIL.

This chain uses TRBV5-6 with TRBJ2-7, with D tentatively TRBD1 or TRBD2 (5 bases each). Looked up from germline, CDR1 is SGHDT and CDR2 is YYEEEE. This CDR3 is 18 amino acids long. With 0 bases removed from V and 0 bases from J, the gap between germline ends came to 19 bases. The CDR3 sequence is CASSLEKGDLQNSYEQYF. CDR3 DNA: TGTGCCAGCAGCTTGGAGAAAGGGGACCTGCAAAACTCCTACGAGCAGTACTTC.

The chain carries TRBV7-3 and TRBJ2-3, with 8 bases that match TRBD2. V dropped 5 bases and J dropped 0; count of bases not matched to a gene: 4. The CDR3 sequence is 15 residues long. The germline gives CDR1 SGHTA, CDR2 FQGTGA. The CDR3 nucleotides are TGTGCCAGCAGCAGTAGCGGGGTCAGCACAGATACGCAGTATTTT. This sequence encodes CASSSSGVSTDTQYF.

V gene TRBV18 combines with J gene TRBJ1-1, with D maybe TRBD1 (6 bases). The CDR3 sequence is 16 residues long. Trimming took 4 bases from V and 1 from J, leaving 16 bases between them. CDR1 is KGHSH, CDR2 LQKENI, per germline. The CDR3 DNA follows: TGTGCCAGCTCACGAGACATCCAGGGGAAGAACACTGAAGCTTTCTTT. Translation: CASSRDIQGKNTEAFF.

DNA for the CDR3: TGTGCCAGCTCACCGGGGGATGACAGGGGAAGGTCCTACGGGGAGCTGTTTTTT. Protein: CASSPGDDRGRSYGELFF. The chain combines TRBV18 with TRBJ2-2; TRBD1 agrees at 8 bases. Germline loops: CDR1 KGHSH, CDR2 LQKENI. The CDR3 length is 18 residues. V shed 3 bases, J shed 7 bases, and the junction held 16 bases outside the gene matches.

The rearrangement uses TRBV6-4 and TRBJ1-1; 7 bases line up with TRBD1. Germline lookup yields CDR1 MRHNA and CDR2 SNTAGT. The V and J ends lost 1 base and 0 bases, in that order; junction bases with no gene match: 8. CDR3 length: 17 amino acids. CDR3 coding DNA: TGTGCCAGCAGTGACTGGCTACAGGGGCCCATGAACACTGAAGCTTTCTTT. It is translated as CASSDWLQGPMNTEAFF.

V usage is TRBV2 and J usage is TRBJ1-1, with D uncertain. The V gene's germline CDR1 is SNHLY and CDR2 FYNNEI. The length of the CDR3 is 14 residues. The ends were cut back, 6 bases at V and 0 bases at J, with 11 bases in the middle. The CDR3 sequence: CASRSNGVNTEAFF. The CDR3, as DNA: TGTGCCAGCAGATCGAATGGGGTGAACACTGAAGCTTTCTTT.

The chain has TRBV7-9 and TRBJ2-2; 8 positions agree with TRBD2. Germline CDR1 is SEHNR and CDR2 is FQNEAQ (reference sequence). V shed 7 bases and J 4 bases; nucleotides not matched to a gene: 14. The CDR3 spans 17 residues. The CDR3: CASTRGGGPSSTGELFF. The DNA of the CDR3 is TGTGCCAGCACCCGGGGCGGGGGGCCTTCCTCCACCGGGGAGCTGTTTTTT.

The chain couples TRBV5-4 to TRBJ2-7; 8 bases map to TRBD2. CDR1 and CDR2 from the germline V gene are SGHNT and YYREEE (reference sequence). The CDR3 covers 15 residues. With V trimmed by 6 bases and J by 5 bases, 13 bases remained unmatched. The CDR3, as DNA: TGTGCCAGCAAGCCGAACCTGGCGGGAGGAGACGAGCAGTACTTC. Translating it yields CASKPNLAGGDEQYF.

The chain recombines TRBV2 with TRBJ1-6; 7 bases are shared with TRBD1. The CDR3 sequence is 16 residues long. Per the germline V gene, CDR1 is SNHLY and CDR2 is FYNNEI. The trim removed 8 bases at V and 9 bases at J, leaving 16 bases unmatched. CDR3 sequence: CASQDAQGVFSSPLHF. CDR3 nucleotides: TGTGCCAGCCAAGATGCCCAGGGGGTATTTAGTTCACCCCTCCACTTT.

This chain uses TRBV19 with TRBJ1-1; maybe TRBD1 (5 bases). Germline CDR1 is LNHDA and CDR2 is SQIVND (reference sequence). The V end was cut by 6 bases, the J end by 0 bases, with 8 bases between. The CDR3 sequence is 13 residues long. The CDR3 DNA sequence: TGTGCCAGTAGAGGGGTTATGAACACTGAAGCTTTCTTT. Its translation is CASRGVMNTEAFF. The entire variable domain, with the rest obtained from reference TRBV19 and TRBJ1-1, is as follows: DGGITQSPKYLFRKEGQNVTLSCEQNLNHDAMYWYRQDPGQGLRLIYYSQIVNDFQKGDIAEGYSVSREKKESFPLTVTSAQKNPTAFYLCASRGVMNTEAFFGQGTRLTVV.

The count of this clone is one. The chain combines TRBV19 with TRBJ2-5, with no clear D. Per germline, CDR1 LNHDA and CDR2 SQIVND (reference sequence). Trimming removed 4 bases from V and 5 bases from J, with 5 bases in between. The CDR3 is 11 amino acids. CDR3 amino acids: CASSNSETQYF. Written as DNA, the CDR3 is TGTGCCAGTAGTAACAGTGAGACCCAGTACTTC.

The rearrangement uses TRBV6-6 and TRBJ1-5; 7 nucleotides agree with TRBD1. The CDR3 sequence is 15 residues long. In germline, CDR1 is MNHNY, CDR2 SVGAGI (reference sequence). V was clipped by 3 bases and J by 4 bases; unmatched bases: 6. The CDR3 region is CASSYSTGKNQPQHF. In DNA form, the CDR3 reads TGTGCCAGCAGTTATTCGACAGGGAAGAATCAGCCCCAGCATTTT.

The CDR3: CASSQDLTGSSYEQYF. CDR3 nucleotide sequence: TGTGCCAGCAGCCAAGATCTAACGGGGAGCTCCTACGAGCAGTACTTC. This chain uses TRBV3-1 (or the pseudogene TRBV3-2) with TRBJ2-7; TRBD2 is a possible D gene (5 bases). The CDR3 runs to 16 residues. Germline V gene sequence: CDR1 LGHDT, CDR2 YNNKEL (reference sequence). V shed 0 bases and J shed 0 bases, with 12 bases lying between them.

The chain combines TRBV7-9 with TRBJ2-1, with TRBD2 matching over 9 bases. Germline V CDR1 and CDR2: SEHNR, FQNEAQ (reference sequence). With 1 base clipped from V and 7 bases from J, the junction kept 8 bases outside the gene matches. CDR3 length equals 16 residues. CDR3 protein: CASSLESLAGRNEQFF. The CDR3 DNA reads as TGTGCCAGCAGCTTAGAATCGCTAGCGGGGAGGAATGAGCAGTTCTTC. Complete variable domain (other parts from reference TRBV7-9 and TRBJ2-1): DTGVSQNPRHKITKRGQNVTFRCDPISEHNRLYWYRQTLGQGPEFLTYFQNEAQLEKSRLLSDRFSAERPKGSFSTLEIQRTEQGDSAMYLCASSLESLAGRNEQFFGPGTRLTVL.